The rows below give T cell receptor beta chains drawn from one sample of a study of blood T cell repertoires in COVID-19. The table came from immunoSEQ multiplex PCR; TCRdb's copy has only in-frame clones and leaves some out. The sample consists of 85,000 to 110,000 clones, around 90% of them appearing once. Sequencing was done on a sample of peripheral blood. The receptors derive from a middle-aged man in a cohort sampled during active COVID-19. The conserved cysteine and the conserved F or W are not part of the CDR3 here. Expanded clones get a size class; other rows say once, few or many, or leave the size out.

clone size: -
J gene: TRBJ1-5
V gene: TRBV19
CDR3 protein: ASTDRDNQPQH

clone size: few
J gene: TRBJ1-3
V gene: TRBV5-1
CDR3 protein: ASSLAGSQGNTIY

clone size: -
J gene: TRBJ1-6
V gene: TRBV4-2
CDR3 protein: ASSNQEGSPLH

clone size: -
J gene: TRBJ2-3
V gene: TRBV20-1
CDR3 protein: SARGTDTQY

clone size: -
J gene: TRBJ2-2
V gene: TRBV10-3
CDR3 protein: AISDGGFPGELF

clone size: -
J gene: TRBJ1-5
V gene: TRBV27
CDR3 protein: ASSPKTGTGRVNQPQH

clone size: few
J gene: TRBJ2-7
V gene: TRBV5-4
CDR3 protein: ASRAGTGFIYEQY

clone size: once
J gene: TRBJ2-5
V gene: TRBV4-3
CDR3 protein: ASSQRTGGLKETQY

clone size: once
J gene: TRBJ2-5
V gene: TRBV28
CDR3 protein: ASSSGLAPSTQY

clone size: -
J gene: TRBJ2-1
V gene: TRBV7-2
CDR3 protein: ASSLALGGRDEQF

clone size: -
J gene: TRBJ2-4
V gene: TRBV5-4
CDR3 protein: ASSAGTGAGISKNIQY

clone size: -
J gene: TRBJ2-1
V gene: TRBV18
CDR3 protein: ASSGQGRLGEQF

clone size: few
J gene: TRBJ1-5
V gene: TRBV6-1
CDR3 protein: ASSARGQGYHQPQH

clone size: -
J gene: TRBJ2-5
V gene: TRBV11-1
CDR3 protein: ASSLSGGRETQY

clone size: -
J gene: TRBJ1-3
V gene: TRBV28
CDR3 protein: ASSLGEGNTIY

clone size: -
J gene: TRBJ2-4
V gene: TRBV4-1
CDR3 protein: ASSQELAGRLKNIQY

clone size: -
J gene: TRBJ2-1
V gene: TRBV5-1
CDR3 protein: ASSFPSGGPDGGEQF

clone size: -
J gene: TRBJ1-2
V gene: TRBV3-1/TRBV3-2
CDR3 protein: ASSPTWDTGYGYT

clone size: once
J gene: TRBJ1-5
V gene: TRBV6-5
CDR3 protein: ASRQGVGQPQH

clone size: -
J gene: TRBJ2-5
V gene: TRBV3-1/TRBV3-2
CDR3 protein: ASSLRILAGKETQY

clone size: -
J gene: TRBJ2-1
V gene: TRBV19
CDR3 protein: ASSRGLGGERYNEQF

clone size: -
J gene: TRBJ1-2
V gene: TRBV5-4
CDR3 protein: ASSPAGPYGYT